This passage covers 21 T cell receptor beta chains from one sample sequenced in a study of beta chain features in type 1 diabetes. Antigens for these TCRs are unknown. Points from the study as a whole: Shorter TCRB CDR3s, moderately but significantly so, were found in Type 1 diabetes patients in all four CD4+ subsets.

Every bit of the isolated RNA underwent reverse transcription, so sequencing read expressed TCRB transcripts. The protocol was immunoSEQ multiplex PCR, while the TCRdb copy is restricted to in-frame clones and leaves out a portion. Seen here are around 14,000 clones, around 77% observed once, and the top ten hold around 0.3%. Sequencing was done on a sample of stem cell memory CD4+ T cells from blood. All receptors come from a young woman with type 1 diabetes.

In nucleotides, the CDR3 is TGTGCCAGCAGCCAAAGGCAACGGGCGGGAGTGTCCCACGAGCAGTACTTC. Translated, it gives CASSQRQRAGVSHEQYF. This sequence joins TRBV7-9 and TRBJ2-7, with 7 bases identical to TRBD2. The CDR3 spans 17 residues. CDR1 is SEHNR and CDR2 is FQNEAQ in the germline V gene (reference sequence). V shed 5 bases and J 5 bases; nucleotides not matched to a gene: 18.

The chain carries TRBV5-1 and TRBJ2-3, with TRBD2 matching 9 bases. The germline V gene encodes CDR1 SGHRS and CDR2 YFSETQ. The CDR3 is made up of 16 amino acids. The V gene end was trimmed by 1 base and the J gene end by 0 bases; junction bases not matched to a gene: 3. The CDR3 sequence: CASSLTLAGSTDTQYF. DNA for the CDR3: TGCGCCAGCAGCTTGACCCTAGCGGGAAGCACAGATACGCAGTATTTT.

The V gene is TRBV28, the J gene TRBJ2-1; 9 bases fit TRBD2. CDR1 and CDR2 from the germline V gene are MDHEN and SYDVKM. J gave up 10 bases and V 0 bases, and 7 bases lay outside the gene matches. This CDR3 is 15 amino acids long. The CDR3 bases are TGTGCCAGCAGTTTATGGATTAGCGGGAGTAGCGAGCAGTTCTTC. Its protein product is CASSLWISGSSEQFF. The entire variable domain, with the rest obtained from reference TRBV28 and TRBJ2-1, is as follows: DVKVTQSSRYLVKRTGEKVFLECVQDMDHENMFWYRQDPGLGLRLIYFSYDVKMKEKGDIPEGYSVSREKKERFSLILESASTNQTSMYLCASSLWISGSSEQFFGPGTRLTVL.

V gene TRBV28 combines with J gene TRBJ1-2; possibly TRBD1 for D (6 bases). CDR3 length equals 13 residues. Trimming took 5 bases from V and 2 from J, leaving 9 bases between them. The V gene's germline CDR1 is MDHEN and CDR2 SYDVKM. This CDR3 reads CASSPTGNYGYTF. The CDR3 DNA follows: TGTGCCAGCAGTCCCACAGGGAACTATGGCTACACCTTC.

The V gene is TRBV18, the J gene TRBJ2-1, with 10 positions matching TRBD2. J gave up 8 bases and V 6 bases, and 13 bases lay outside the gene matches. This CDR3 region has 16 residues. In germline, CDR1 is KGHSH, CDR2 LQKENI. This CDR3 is CASSLPPSGRSDEQFF. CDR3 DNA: TGTGCCAGCTCCCTCCCCCCTAGCGGGAGAAGCGATGAGCAGTTCTTC.

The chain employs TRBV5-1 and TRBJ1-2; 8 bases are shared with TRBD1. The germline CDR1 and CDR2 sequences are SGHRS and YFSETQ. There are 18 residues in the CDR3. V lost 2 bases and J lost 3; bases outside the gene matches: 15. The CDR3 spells CASSFSFAQGAGDYGYTF. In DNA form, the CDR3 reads TGCGCCAGCAGCTTCAGCTTCGCTCAGGGGGCGGGGGACTATGGCTACACCTTC.

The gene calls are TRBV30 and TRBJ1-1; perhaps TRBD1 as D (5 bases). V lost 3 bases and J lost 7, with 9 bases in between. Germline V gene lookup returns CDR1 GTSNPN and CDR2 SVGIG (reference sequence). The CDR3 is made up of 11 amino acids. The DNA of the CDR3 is TGTGCCTGGAGAGACAGCTTTGAAGCTTTCTTT. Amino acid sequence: CAWRDSFEAFF.

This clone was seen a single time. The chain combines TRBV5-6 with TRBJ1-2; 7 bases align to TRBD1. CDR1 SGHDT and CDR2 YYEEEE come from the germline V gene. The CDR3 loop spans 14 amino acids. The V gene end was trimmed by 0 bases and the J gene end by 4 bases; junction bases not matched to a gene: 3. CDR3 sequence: CASSLGQGVYGYTF. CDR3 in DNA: TGTGCCAGCAGCTTGGGGCAGGGGGTCTATGGCTACACCTTC.

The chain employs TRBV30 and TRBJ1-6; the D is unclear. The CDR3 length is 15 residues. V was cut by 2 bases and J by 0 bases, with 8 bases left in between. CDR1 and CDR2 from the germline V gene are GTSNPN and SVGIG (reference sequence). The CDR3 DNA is TGTGCCTGGAGTTTGCCACTCTCCTATAATTCACCCCTCCACTTT. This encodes CAWSLPLSYNSPLHF.

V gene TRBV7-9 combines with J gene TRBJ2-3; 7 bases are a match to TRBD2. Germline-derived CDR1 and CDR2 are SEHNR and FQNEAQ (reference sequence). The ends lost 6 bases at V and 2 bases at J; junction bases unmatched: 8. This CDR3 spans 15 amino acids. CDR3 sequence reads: CASSSERDPTDTQYF. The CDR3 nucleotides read TGTGCCAGCAGTTCTGAGCGGGACCCCACAGATACGCAGTATTTT.

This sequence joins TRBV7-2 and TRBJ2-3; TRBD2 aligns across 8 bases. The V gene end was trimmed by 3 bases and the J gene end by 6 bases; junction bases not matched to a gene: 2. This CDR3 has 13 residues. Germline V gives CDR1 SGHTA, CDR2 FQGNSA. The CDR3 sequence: CASSLTGGDTQYF. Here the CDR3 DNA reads TGTGCCAGCAGCTTGACGGGAGGGGATACGCAGTATTTT. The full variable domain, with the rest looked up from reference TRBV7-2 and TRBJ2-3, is GAGVSQSPSNKVTEKGKDVELRCDPISGHTALYWYRQSLGQGLEFLIYFQGNSAPDKSGLPSDRFSAERTGGSVSTLTIQRTQQEDSAVYLCASSLTGGDTQYFGPGTRLTVL.

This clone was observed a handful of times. CDR3 coding DNA: TGTGCCAGCTCATCCGGGAAGACTAGCGGGAGGCCCTGGGAGACCCAGTACTTC. It codes for CASSSGKTSGRPWETQYF. The rearrangement uses TRBV18 and TRBJ2-5; 13 bases agree with TRBD2. Trimming at V came to 5 bases and at J to 5 bases, leaving 14 bases not matched to a gene. This CDR3 contains 18 residues. CDR1 is KGHSH, CDR2 LQKENI, per germline.

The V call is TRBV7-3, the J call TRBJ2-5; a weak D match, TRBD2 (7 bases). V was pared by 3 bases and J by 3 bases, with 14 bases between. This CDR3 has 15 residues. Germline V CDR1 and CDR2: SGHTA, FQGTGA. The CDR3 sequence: CASSLGGRGEETQYF. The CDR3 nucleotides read TGTGCCAGCAGCTTGGGAGGGAGGGGGGAAGAGACCCAGTACTTC.

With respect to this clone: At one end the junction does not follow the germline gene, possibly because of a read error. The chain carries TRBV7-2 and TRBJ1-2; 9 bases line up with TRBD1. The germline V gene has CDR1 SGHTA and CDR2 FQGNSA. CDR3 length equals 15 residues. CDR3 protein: CASSFRGQGNDGYTF. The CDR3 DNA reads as TGTGCCAGCAGCTTCCGGGGACAGGGTAACGATGGCTACACCTTC.

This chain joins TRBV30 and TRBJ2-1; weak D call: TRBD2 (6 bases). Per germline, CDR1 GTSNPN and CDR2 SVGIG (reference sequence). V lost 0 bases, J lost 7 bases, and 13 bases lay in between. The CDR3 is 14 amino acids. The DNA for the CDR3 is TGTGCCTGGAGTGTACTGGCTGGGGGGAATGAGCAGTTCTTC. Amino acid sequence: CAWSVLAGGNEQFF.

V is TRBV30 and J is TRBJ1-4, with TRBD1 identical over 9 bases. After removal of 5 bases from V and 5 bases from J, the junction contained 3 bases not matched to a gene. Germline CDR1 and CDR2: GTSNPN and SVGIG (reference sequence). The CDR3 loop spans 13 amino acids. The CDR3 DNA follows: TGTGCCTGGTCACAGGGGGCGAATGAAAAACTGTTTTTT. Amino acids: CAWSQGANEKLFF.

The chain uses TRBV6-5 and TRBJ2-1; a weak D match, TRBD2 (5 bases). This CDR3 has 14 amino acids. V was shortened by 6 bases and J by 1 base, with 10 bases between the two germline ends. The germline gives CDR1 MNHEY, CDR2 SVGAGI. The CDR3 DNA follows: TGTGCCAGCAGCCTGCCGGGATCCTACAATGAGCAGTTCTTC. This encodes CASSLPGSYNEQFF.

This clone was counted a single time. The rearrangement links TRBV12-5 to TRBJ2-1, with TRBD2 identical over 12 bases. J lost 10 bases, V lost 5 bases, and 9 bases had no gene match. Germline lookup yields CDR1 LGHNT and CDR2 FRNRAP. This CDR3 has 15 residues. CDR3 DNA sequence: TGTGCTAGTGGTCAGCTAGCGGGAGGGCCGGGGGAGCAGTTCTTC. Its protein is CASGQLAGGPGEQFF. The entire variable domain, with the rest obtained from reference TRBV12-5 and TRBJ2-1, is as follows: DARVTQTPRHKVTEMGQEVTMRCQPILGHNTVFWYRQTMMQGLELLAYFRNRAPLDDSGMPKDRFSAEMPDATLATLKIQPSEPRDSAVYFCASGQLAGGPGEQFFGPGTRLTVL.

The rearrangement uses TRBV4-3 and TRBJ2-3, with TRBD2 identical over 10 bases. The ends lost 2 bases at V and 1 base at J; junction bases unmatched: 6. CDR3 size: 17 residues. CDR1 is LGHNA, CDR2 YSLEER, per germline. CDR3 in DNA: TGCGCCAGCAGCCAATCTACTCTAGCGGGAGGCACAGATACGCAGTATTTT. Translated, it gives CASSQSTLAGGTDTQYF.

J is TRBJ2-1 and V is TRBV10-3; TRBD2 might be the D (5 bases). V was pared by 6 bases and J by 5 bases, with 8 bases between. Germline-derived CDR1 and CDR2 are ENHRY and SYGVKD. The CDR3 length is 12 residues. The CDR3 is CAIRHGNNEQFF. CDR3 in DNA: TGTGCCATCAGGCACGGGAACAATGAGCAGTTCTTC.

In DNA, the CDR3 is TGCGCCAGCAGCCAACTTCCACCGGGACAGGGAAACACTGAAGCTTTCTTT. Translated: CASSQLPPGQGNTEAFF. The chain joins TRBV4-3 to TRBJ1-1; 9 bases are shared with TRBD1. CDR3 size: 17 residues. The V segment lost 2 bases and the J segment 2 bases; nucleotides outside the gene matches: 9. The V gene's germline CDR1 is LGHNA and CDR2 YSLEER.